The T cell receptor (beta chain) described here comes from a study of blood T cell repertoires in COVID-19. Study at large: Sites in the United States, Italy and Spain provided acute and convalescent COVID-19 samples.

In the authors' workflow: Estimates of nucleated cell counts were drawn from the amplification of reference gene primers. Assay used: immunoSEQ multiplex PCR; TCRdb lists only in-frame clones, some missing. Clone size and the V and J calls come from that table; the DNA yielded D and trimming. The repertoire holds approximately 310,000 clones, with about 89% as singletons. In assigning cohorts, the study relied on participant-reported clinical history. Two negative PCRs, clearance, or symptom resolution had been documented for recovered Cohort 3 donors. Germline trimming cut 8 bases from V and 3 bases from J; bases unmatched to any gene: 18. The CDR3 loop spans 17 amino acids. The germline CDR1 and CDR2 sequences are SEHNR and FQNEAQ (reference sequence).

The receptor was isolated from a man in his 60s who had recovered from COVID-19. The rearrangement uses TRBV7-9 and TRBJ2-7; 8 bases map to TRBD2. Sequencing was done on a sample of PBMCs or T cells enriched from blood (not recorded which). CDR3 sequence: CASSGGPGRTAGYEQYF. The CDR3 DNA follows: TGTGCCAGCTCGGGAGGGCCGGGAAGAACGGCGGGCTACGAGCAGTACTTC.